Listed below are T cell receptor beta chains from one sample, sequenced in a study of CD8 T cells in ankylosing spondylitis. TCRdb re-derived calls from the 5' RACE reads in MiXCR, one entry per CDR3 protein. The sample shows roughly 250,000 distinct CDR3 sequences, 8.6% of them seen only once. Sequences were obtained from blood, either unsorted or a sorted T cell fraction (not recorded which). These receptors were taken from a male donor with ankylosing spondylitis or in good health (not recorded which). Each CDR3 is given with its conserved first and last residue. D genes are given only for firm matches. Where a row states a size, it is once, few, many or the class of an expanded clone; other rows omit it.

J gene | D gene | V gene | clone size | CDR3 DNA | CDR3 protein
TRBJ2-3 | TRBD1 | TRBV30 | - | TGTGCCTGGAGTGTACTGGAGGGACAGGGATTCGGGACGCAGTATTTT | CAWSVLEGQGFGTQYF
TRBJ2-3 | - | TRBV7-2 | - | TGTGCCAGCAGCCCGAGACTACTAAGCACAGATACGCAGTATTTT | CASSPRLLSTDTQYF
TRBJ1-2 | - | TRBV6-2/TRBV6-3 | many | TGTGCCAGCAGTGACAGACTGGGCTACACCTTC | CASSDRLGYTF
TRBJ2-3 | - | TRBV6-2/TRBV6-3 | many | TGTGCCAGCAGTTACGGAGCTAGACACCGTAGCACAGATACGCAGTATTTT | CASSYGARHRSTDTQYF
TRBJ1-4 | TRBD1 | TRBV12-3/TRBV12-4 | many | TGTGCCAGCAGTTTAGCGCAGGGGGGTGGCGAAAAACTGTTTTTT | CASSLAQGGGEKLFF
TRBJ2-5 | - | TRBV29-1 | many | TGCAGCGTCCGGGGGTCCGGGGAGACCCAGTACTTC | CSVRGSGETQYF
TRBJ1-5 | TRBD1 | TRBV15 | few | TGTGCCACCAGCGGGACAGGGGGCATTCAGCCCCAGCATTTT | CATSGTGGIQPQHF
TRBJ2-1 | TRBD2 | TRBV18 | few | TGTGCCAGCTCACCACGACTAGCTGGTGAGCAGTTCTTC | CASSPRLAGEQFF
TRBJ2-1 | TRBD2 | TRBV6-2/TRBV6-3 | medium-sized | TGTGCCAGCAGTTACCCCTTTAGCGGGGGGCCGCGGAATGAGCAGTTCTTC | CASSYPFSGGPRNEQFF
TRBJ2-1 | - | TRBV5-5 | - | TGTGCCAGCGGCCGGAGGGGACCCTACAATGAGCAGTTCTTC | CASGRRGPYNEQFF
TRBJ2-2 | - | TRBV12-3/TRBV12-4 | many | TGTGCCAGCAGCCCACAAGGACCCGGGGAGCTGTTTTTT | CASSPQGPGELFF
TRBJ2-1 | - | TRBV5-6 | many | TGTGCCAGCAGCTTGGCAGCGCCCTACAATGAGCAGTTCTTC | CASSLAAPYNEQFF
TRBJ2-7 | - | TRBV18 | - | TGTGCCAGCTCACCCGCGGAGTTTAGTTTCGGCTACGAGCAGTACTTC | CASSPAEFSFGYEQYF
TRBJ1-2 | - | TRBV20-1 | many | TGCAGTGCTAGCCTGGGGGGCTATGGCTACACCTTC | CSASLGGYGYTF
TRBJ2-2 | TRBD2 | TRBV10-3 | - | TGTGCCATCAGTTCCCCGACGGGGGGACACACCGGGGAGCTGTTTTTT | CAISSPTGGHTGELFF
TRBJ2-3 | TRBD2 | TRBV7-8 | many | TGTGCCAGCAGCCCGTGGGGACTAGCGGGAGAGAAAACAGATACGCAGTATTTT | CASSPWGLAGEKTDTQYF
TRBJ1-1 | - | TRBV6-2/TRBV6-3 | many | TGTGCCAGCAGTTACTCGACGGGCTACACTGAAGCTTTCTTT | CASSYSTGYTEAFF
TRBJ1-5 | - | TRBV5-6 | - | TGTGCCAGCAGTCGGGTCCCGAATCAGCCCCAGCATTTT | CASSRVPNQPQHF
TRBJ1-1 | TRBD1 | TRBV7-2 | many | TGTGCCAGCAGCGCCAGGGACAGGGTTAGGGCTTTCTTT | CASSARDRVRAFF
TRBJ2-5 | TRBD1 | TRBV20-1 | few | TGCAGTGCTAGAGTGGGGGACAGGGGAGAGACCCAGTACTTC | CSARVGDRGETQYF